These T cell receptor beta chains were read from a single sample in a study of T cell responses to AZD1222 COVID-19 vaccine. The data were produced by immunoSEQ multiplex PCR, yet TCRdb's version contains in-frame clones alone and is incomplete. The sample holds 150,000 or so clones, about 91% seen once. The material sequenced was peripheral blood, taken on day 0 of AZD1222 vaccination. Receptors were obtained from an adult in good health. Each CDR3 is given with its conserved first and last residue. The D gene is left open where the match is weak. Clone size is stated in some rows and not others, as once, few, many or a class when expanded.

clone_size d_call j_call v_call cdr3_aa cdr3_nt
NA NA TRBJ1-2 TRBV30 CAWTQGSVVYTF TGTGCCTGGACCCAGGGTAGTGTTGTCTACACCTTC
few NA TRBJ2-2 TRBV29-1 CSVEPFTGELFF TGCAGCGTTGAGCCCTTCACCGGGGAGCTGTTTTTT
NA TRBD1 TRBJ2-7 TRBV2 CARRLEGQGRNEQYF TGTGCCAGGAGACTGGAAGGACAGGGGAGAAACGAGCAGTACTTC
NA TRBD2 TRBJ2-7 TRBV5-8 CASSPGTSGTDYEQYF TGTGCCAGCAGCCCCGGGACTAGCGGGACAGACTACGAGCAGTACTTC
NA TRBD2 TRBJ2-3 TRBV19 CASRPGLAGTDTQYF TGTGCCAGTAGACCGGGACTAGCGGGCACAGATACGCAGTATTTT
once TRBD1 TRBJ1-5 TRBV6-4 CASSRDRGNQPQHF TGTGCCAGCAGTCGGGACAGGGGAAATCAGCCCCAGCATTTT
NA NA TRBJ1-5 TRBV18 CASSPNRGQPQHF TGTGCCAGCTCACCAAATCGGGGCCAGCCCCAGCATTTT
NA TRBD2 TRBJ2-7 TRBV29-1 CSLGLAGYEQYF TGCAGCTTGGGACTAGCGGGCTACGAGCAGTACTTC
NA NA TRBJ1-1 TRBV6-6 CASSYPPRVTEAFF TGTGCCAGCAGTTATCCTCCCCGGGTGACTGAAGCTTTCTTT
NA TRBD1 TRBJ2-4 TRBV5-1 CASSLSRGRNIQYF TGCGCCAGCAGCTTGAGCAGGGGGCGAAACATTCAGTACTTC
once NA TRBJ2-7 TRBV7-2 CASSPPTAAYEQYF TGTGCCAGCAGCCCTCCGACAGCGGCCTACGAGCAGTACTTC
once NA TRBJ2-1 TRBV5-1 CASSSTGESYNEQFF TGCGCCAGCAGCTCTACGGGAGAATCCTACAATGAGCAGTTCTTC
NA TRBD2 TRBJ2-5 TRBV2 CASRERTRQETQYF TGTGCCAGCAGGGAAAGGACTAGACAAGAGACCCAGTACTTC
NA TRBD2 TRBJ2-1 TRBV6-5 CASRGGSSYNEQFF TGTGCCAGCAGGGGGGGGAGCTCCTACAATGAGCAGTTCTTC
once NA TRBJ1-3 TRBV7-2 CASSLGGASGNTIYF TGTGCCAGCAGCTTAGGGGGGGCGTCTGGAAACACCATATATTTT
NA TRBD2 TRBJ2-7 TRBV15 CATSREGGSIEQYF TGTGCCACCAGCAGAGAGGGCGGGAGCATCGAGCAGTACTTC
NA NA TRBJ2-5 TRBV11-3 CASSLVVGGTGETQYF TGTGCCAGCAGCTTAGTAGTTGGGGGTACGGGGGAGACCCAGTACTTC
NA NA TRBJ1-3 TRBV19 CASSRFSGNTIYF TGTGCCAGTAGTCGGTTCTCTGGAAACACCATATATTTT
NA TRBD2 TRBJ2-1 TRBV7-9 CASSLAGGAGNEQFF TGTGCCAGCAGCTTAGCGGGAGGGGCTGGCAATGAGCAGTTCTTC
NA TRBD1 TRBJ1-4 TRBV9 CASSPLDRGNAKLFF TGTGCCAGCAGCCCATTGGACAGGGGTAATGCAAAACTGTTTTTT
once NA TRBJ2-7 TRBV6-5 CASSPFGRGVGEQYF TGTGCCAGCAGTCCCTTCGGACGGGGTGTGGGTGAGCAGTACTTC
NA TRBD1 TRBJ1-5 TRBV15 CATSRWGQGAGQPQHF TGTGCCACCAGCAGATGGGGGCAGGGGGCTGGTCAGCCCCAGCATTTT
NA NA TRBJ2-7 TRBV7-9 CASSLARGEQYF TGTGCCAGCAGCTTAGCGAGAGGCGAGCAGTACTTC
NA NA TRBJ2-2 TRBV12-3/TRBV12-4 CASSLIGNGELFF TGTGCCAGCAGTTTAATCGGAAACGGGGAGCTGTTTTTT
NA NA TRBJ1-2 TRBV6-5 CASRQPDRIYGYTF TGTGCCAGCAGGCAACCGGACAGAATCTATGGCTACACCTTC
NA NA TRBJ1-3 TRBV5-1 CASGGQSGNTIYF TGCGCCAGCGGGGGGCAGTCTGGAAACACCATATATTTT
NA NA TRBJ1-2 TRBV12-3/TRBV12-4 CASSRGGSFGYTF TGTGCCAGCAGCCGAGGGGGTAGCTTTGGCTACACCTTC
NA NA TRBJ1-4 TRBV19 CASRRRGGNEKLFF TGTGCCAGCCGTCGTCGGGGTGGTAATGAAAAACTGTTTTTT
NA TRBD2 TRBJ2-2 TRBV5-4 CASSPGGLAGNTGELFF TGTGCCAGCAGCCCTGGGGGACTAGCGGGAAACACCGGGGAGCTGTTTTTT
NA NA TRBJ2-7 TRBV18 CASSPLGNEQYF TGTGCCAGCTCACCCCTAGGTAACGAGCAGTACTTC
NA NA TRBJ1-2 TRBV19 CASSNPGHGYTF TGTGCCAGTAGTAACCCAGGTCACGGCTACACCTTC
NA NA TRBJ2-3 TRBV19 CASSIEGLTDTQYF TGTGCCAGTAGTATAGAGGGGCTCACAGATACGCAGTATTTT
NA NA TRBJ2-1 TRBV15 CATSRGGTGGEEQFF TGTGCCACCAGCAGAGGAGGGACTGGGGGCGAAGAGCAGTTCTTC
NA NA TRBJ1-4 TRBV2 CASSIGGRANEKLFF TGTGCCAGCAGCATAGGCGGGAGGGCTAATGAAAAACTGTTTTTT
NA NA TRBJ1-2 TRBV19 CASSTLMGRVGYTF TGTGCCAGTAGTACCCTCATGGGGCGGGTTGGCTACACCTTC
NA TRBD1 TRBJ2-7 TRBV7-9 CASSHVDRGDYEQYF TGTGCCAGCAGCCACGTCGACAGGGGGGATTACGAGCAGTACTTC
NA NA TRBJ2-5 TRBV2 CASRPPWGLQETQYF TGTGCCAGCAGACCCCCATGGGGATTACAAGAGACCCAGTACTTC
few TRBD2 TRBJ2-3 TRBV28 CASSLLTSGKGDTQYF TGTGCCAGCAGTTTATTGACTAGCGGGAAAGGAGATACGCAGTATTTT
NA NA TRBJ2-7 TRBV9 CASSATGDEQYF TGTGCCAGCAGCGCGACAGGTGACGAGCAGTACTTC
NA NA TRBJ1-6 TRBV28 CASIRRSSNSPLHF TGTGCCAGCATTCGGCGGAGTTCTAATTCACCCCTCCACTTT
NA NA TRBJ1-2 TRBV28 CASSATLGRGYGYTF TGTGCCAGCAGTGCCACCCTTGGTAGGGGCTATGGCTACACCTTC
NA NA TRBJ2-6 TRBV27 CASTQRSSGANVLTF TGTGCCAGCACTCAAAGAAGCTCCGGGGCCAACGTCCTGACTTTC